These T cell receptor beta chains were read from a single sample in a study of blood T cell repertoires in COVID-19. Profiling relied on immunoSEQ multiplex PCR, and the TCRdb table lists in-frame clones only, not all of them. The sample has roughly 300,000 clones; about nine tenths are singletons. The sample was peripheral blood. All receptors derive from a woman younger than 45 with COVID-19, enrolled during active disease. Both conserved end residues are part of each CDR3. A D gene is named only where the DNA matches it firmly. A row's size may be missing; if present it is once, few, many or a size class.

J,V,size,D,CDR3,DNA
TRBJ1-5,TRBV2,many,-,CASSLGDISNQPQHF,TGTGCCAGCAGCCTTGGGGACATTAGCAATCAGCCCCAGCATTTT
TRBJ1-5,TRBV27,once,-,CASSFSAGSNQPQHF,TGTGCCAGCAGTTTTAGTGCGGGTAGCAATCAGCCCCAGCATTTT
TRBJ1-5,TRBV27,-,-,CASSLQDSNQPQHF,TGTGCCAGCAGTTTACAGGATAGCAATCAGCCCCAGCATTTT
TRBJ2-7,TRBV27,-,TRBD1,CASSLDRGPGEQYF,TGTGCCAGCAGTTTGGACAGGGGTCCGGGGGAGCAGTACTTC
TRBJ1-2,TRBV1,-,-,CTSSLASHDRYGYTF,TGCACCAGCAGCCTCGCTTCCCACGACAGATATGGCTACACCTTC
TRBJ1-1,TRBV7-9,-,TRBD1,CASSSGQALRNTEAFF,TGTGCCAGCAGCTCGGGACAGGCCTTGAGAAACACTGAAGCTTTCTTT
TRBJ2-3,TRBV7-8,-,-,CASSFYEGRDTQYF,TGTGCCAGCAGCTTTTACGAGGGTCGGGATACGCAGTATTTT
TRBJ2-7,TRBV6-1,-,-,CASSEWAAPLWSYEQYF,TGTGCCAGCAGTGAATGGGCAGCCCCCCTTTGGTCCTACGAGCAGTACTTC
TRBJ2-7,TRBV4-1,-,-,CASSQGADSSYEQYF,TGCGCCAGCAGCCAAGGGGCAGATAGCTCCTACGAGCAGTACTTC
TRBJ2-1,TRBV4-1,once,TRBD2,CASSTLAGRVNEQFF,TGCGCCAGCAGCACTCTAGCGGGGCGTGTCAATGAGCAGTTCTTC
TRBJ2-1,TRBV27,-,-,CASSWTASSNEQFF,TGTGCCAGCAGTTGGACAGCCAGTAGCAATGAGCAGTTCTTC
TRBJ1-2,TRBV5-4,-,-,CASSLRTAYGYTF,TGTGCCAGCAGCTTGCGGACAGCCTATGGCTACACCTTC
TRBJ1-5,TRBV5-1,few,-,CASSLAGGAPQPQHF,TGCGCCAGCAGCTTGGCGGGGGGCGCACCCCAGCCCCAGCATTTT
TRBJ2-3,TRBV9,-,-,CASSVRGWPPDTQYF,TGTGCCAGCAGCGTAAGGGGCTGGCCCCCAGATACGCAGTATTTT
TRBJ2-5,TRBV10-3,-,TRBD2,CAISEKRGAVETQYF,TGTGCCATCAGTGAAAAGCGGGGGGCTGTCGAGACCCAGTACTTC
TRBJ1-4,TRBV25-1,-,-,CASSDPFLGATNEKLFF,TGTGCCAGCAGTGACCCCTTTTTAGGGGCAACTAATGAAAAACTGTTTTTT
TRBJ2-3,TRBV6-5,-,TRBD2,CASSNGGSTDTQYF,TGTGCCAGCAGCAACGGGGGGAGCACAGATACGCAGTATTTT
TRBJ2-1,TRBV29-1,-,TRBD2,CSVEVLGTSRYNEQFF,TGCAGCGTTGAAGTCCTCGGGACTAGCAGATACAATGAGCAGTTCTTC
TRBJ2-7,TRBV10-2,-,TRBD2,CASSLLAGGYEQYF,TGCGCCAGCAGCCTCCTAGCGGGGGGCTACGAGCAGTACTTC
TRBJ2-6,TRBV28,-,-,CASSATDNSGANVLTF,TGTGCCAGCAGTGCCACGGACAACTCTGGGGCCAACGTCCTGACTTTC
TRBJ2-7,TRBV19,-,TRBD1,CASSSTGGIYEQYF,TGTGCCAGTAGTAGCACAGGGGGGATCTACGAGCAGTACTTC
TRBJ2-5,TRBV11-3,-,-,CASSSPSKGQETQYF,TGTGCCAGCAGCTCCCCCTCAAAGGGGCAAGAGACCCAGTACTTC
TRBJ2-3,TRBV7-8,many,-,CASSLGRSTDTQYF,TGTGCCAGCAGCTTAGGGCGGTCCACAGATACGCAGTATTTT
TRBJ2-7,TRBV5-5,-,-,CASSGGWVEQYF,TGTGCCAGCAGCGGCGGTTGGGTCGAGCAGTACTTC
TRBJ1-2,TRBV18,-,-,CASSIKGEGGYTF,TGTGCCAGCTCAATCAAAGGGGAAGGGGGCTACACCTTC